The entry below gives a single T cell receptor beta chain sequence along with its context. Antigen unknown. This CDR3 comprises 14 residues. Germline trimming cut 4 bases from V and 8 bases from J; bases unmatched to any gene: 8. The germline V gene encodes CDR1 SQVTM and CDR2 ANQGSEA. The data stem from a study of T cell responses to AZD1222 COVID-19 vaccine. At the level of the study: Pooling of second doses given at about 4 or about 12 weeks was done. Overall study findings and caveats: There were mostly white British donors and more females than males, and clonal diversity was possibly underestimated. Only five or six people who got AZD1222 tested seropositive at baseline. Regions left unmutated in variants are reportedly the target of nearly half of spike-specific TCRs.

Method: immunoSEQ multiplex PCR; TCRdb's copy keeps in-frame clones and lacks some. The sample has 89,000 or so clones, around nine tenths seen once. The V gene is TRBV29-1, the J gene TRBJ2-1; TRBD2 aligns across 10 bases. The sequence derives from an adult in good health. Sequencing used peripheral blood, obtained on day 0 of AZD1222 vaccination. CDR3 in amino acids: CSVGGLAGAHEQFF. CDR3 sequence (DNA): TGCAGCGTTGGGGGGCTAGCGGGAGCCCATGAGCAGTTCTTC.